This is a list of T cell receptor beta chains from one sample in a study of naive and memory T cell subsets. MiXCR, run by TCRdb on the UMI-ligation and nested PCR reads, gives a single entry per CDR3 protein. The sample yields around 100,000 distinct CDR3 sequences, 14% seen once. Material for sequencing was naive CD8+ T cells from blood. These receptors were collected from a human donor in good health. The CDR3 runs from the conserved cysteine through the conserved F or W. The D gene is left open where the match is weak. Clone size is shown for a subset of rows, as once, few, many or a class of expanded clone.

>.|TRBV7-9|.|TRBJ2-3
TGTGCCAGCAGCGCCCTCCTAGCGTCTAGCACAGATACGCAGTATTTT
CASSALLASSTDTQYF
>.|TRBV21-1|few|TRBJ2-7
TGTGCCAGCAGCAAGAACTACGAGCAGTACTTC
CASSKNYEQYF
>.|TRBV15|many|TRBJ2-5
TGTGCCACCAGCAGAGATCACCTAGGGGGATGGAAGACCCAGTACTTC
CATSRDHLGGWKTQYF
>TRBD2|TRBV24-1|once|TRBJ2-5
TGTGCCACCAGGGACGGGGGGAACCAAGAGACCCAGTACTTC
CATRDGGNQETQYF
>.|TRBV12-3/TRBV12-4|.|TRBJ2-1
TGTGCCAGCAGTTCCCAGGGGGGGGGGCCCGTCTCCTACAATGAGCAGTTCTTC
CASSSQGGGPVSYNEQFF
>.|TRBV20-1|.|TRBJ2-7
TGCAGTGCTAGAGAGGGGGGGGGCCAGGAAGAGCAGTACTTC
CSAREGGGQEEQYF
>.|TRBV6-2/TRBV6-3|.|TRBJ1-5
TGTGCCAGCCCAGGGGTCCAGCCCCAGCATTTT
CASPGVQPQHF
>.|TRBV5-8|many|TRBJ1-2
TGTGCCAGCAGCTTGCAAGAGACCTACACCTTC
CASSLQETYTF
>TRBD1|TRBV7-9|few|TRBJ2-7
TGTGCCAGCAGCCCCCCCCTCGGAGACAGGGCCTACGAGCAGTACTTC
CASSPPLGDRAYEQYF
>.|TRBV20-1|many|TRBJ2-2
TGCAGTCCCCTAAGCCCCAGCTCGGCGGGCGGGGAGCTGTTTTTT
CSPLSPSSAGGELFF
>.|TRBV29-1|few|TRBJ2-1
TGCAGCGCACGACTCACGAATGACAATGAGCAGTTCTTC
CSARLTNDNEQFF
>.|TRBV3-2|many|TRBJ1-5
TGTGCCAGCAGCCAAGATAACAGGGTCGGCAATCAGCCCCAGCATTTT
CASSQDNRVGNQPQHF
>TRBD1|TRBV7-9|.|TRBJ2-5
TGTGCCAGCAGCTTAATGCCGGGACAGGGAAACACAGAGACCCAGTACTTC
CASSLMPGQGNTETQYF
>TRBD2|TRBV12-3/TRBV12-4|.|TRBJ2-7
TGTGCCAGCAGTTTGATAGCGGGAGGCGACGAGCAGTACTTC
CASSLIAGGDEQYF
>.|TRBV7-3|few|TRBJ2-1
TGTGCCAGCAGCCCTAGTCCAACAGGGATATTAAGAAATGAGCAGTTCTTC
CASSPSPTGILRNEQFF
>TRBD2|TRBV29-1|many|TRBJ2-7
TGCAGCGTGGGGCCGGGACTAGCGGGAGAGAGCTCCTACGAGCAGTACTTC
CSVGPGLAGESSYEQYF
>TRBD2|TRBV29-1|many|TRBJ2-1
TGCAGCGTTGAGGGGCCGGGACTAGAGTTAAATGAGCAGTTCTTC
CSVEGPGLELNEQFF
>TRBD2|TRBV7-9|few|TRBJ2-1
TGTGCCAGCAGCTTAGGCCCGGGTGCCGGGTCTAGCGGGGGGACCAATGAGCAGTTCTTC
CASSLGPGAGSSGGTNEQFF
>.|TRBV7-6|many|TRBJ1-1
TGTGCCAGCAGCCAGGGACAAAACACTGAAGCTTTCTTT
CASSQGQNTEAFF
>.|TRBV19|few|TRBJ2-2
TGTGCCAGCGCCTTCCTGGCCGGGACCGGGGAGCTGTTTTTT
CASAFLAGTGELFF
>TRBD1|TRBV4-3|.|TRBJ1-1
TGCGCCAGCAGCCAAGCCGCAGGGGGATTTACTGAAGCTTTCTTT
CASSQAAGGFTEAFF
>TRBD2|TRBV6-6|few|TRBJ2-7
TGTGCCAGCAGTTACTGGGGCGGGGGGGCCACCTACGAGCAGTACTTC
CASSYWGGGATYEQYF
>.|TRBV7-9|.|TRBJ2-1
TGTGCCAGCAGCCTGCTTAACAATGAGCAGTTCTTC
CASSLLNNEQFF
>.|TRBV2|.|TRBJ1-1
TGTGCCAGCAGACTGACACGCGAAGCTTTCTTT
CASRLTREAFF
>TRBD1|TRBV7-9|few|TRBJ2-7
TGTGCCAGCAGCTTAGGGGCACAGGGGAACGAGCAGTACTTC
CASSLGAQGNEQYF
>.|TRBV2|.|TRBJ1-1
TGTGCCAGCAAGTCTAGTTCTGAAGCTTTCTTT
CASKSSSEAFF
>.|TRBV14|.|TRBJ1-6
TGTGCCAGCAGCCAAGAGAAACCCAGGTTTTCACCCCTCCACTTT
CASSQEKPRFSPLHF
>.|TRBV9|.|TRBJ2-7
TGTGCCAGCAGCCCCTCGGGGGTCGCTGCCACCGACGAGCAGTACTTC
CASSPSGVAATDEQYF
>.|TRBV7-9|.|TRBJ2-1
TGTGCCAGCAGCCCACAAGGACAGCACAATGAGCAGTTCTTC
CASSPQGQHNEQFF
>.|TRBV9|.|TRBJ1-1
TGTGCCAGCAGCCTGTTCGGGGGCGGGTACACTGAAGCTTTCTTT
CASSLFGGGYTEAFF
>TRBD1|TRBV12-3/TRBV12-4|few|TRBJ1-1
TGTGCCAGCAGTTTTATCGACAGGGAGAACACTGAAGCTTTCTTT
CASSFIDRENTEAFF
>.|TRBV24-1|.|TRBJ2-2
TGTGCCACCGGCCCCACGAACACCGGGGAGCTGTTTTTT
CATGPTNTGELFF
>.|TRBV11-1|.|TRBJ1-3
TGTGCCAGCAGCTTAGCCCTATCGATGTCTGGAAACACCATATATTTT
CASSLALSMSGNTIYF